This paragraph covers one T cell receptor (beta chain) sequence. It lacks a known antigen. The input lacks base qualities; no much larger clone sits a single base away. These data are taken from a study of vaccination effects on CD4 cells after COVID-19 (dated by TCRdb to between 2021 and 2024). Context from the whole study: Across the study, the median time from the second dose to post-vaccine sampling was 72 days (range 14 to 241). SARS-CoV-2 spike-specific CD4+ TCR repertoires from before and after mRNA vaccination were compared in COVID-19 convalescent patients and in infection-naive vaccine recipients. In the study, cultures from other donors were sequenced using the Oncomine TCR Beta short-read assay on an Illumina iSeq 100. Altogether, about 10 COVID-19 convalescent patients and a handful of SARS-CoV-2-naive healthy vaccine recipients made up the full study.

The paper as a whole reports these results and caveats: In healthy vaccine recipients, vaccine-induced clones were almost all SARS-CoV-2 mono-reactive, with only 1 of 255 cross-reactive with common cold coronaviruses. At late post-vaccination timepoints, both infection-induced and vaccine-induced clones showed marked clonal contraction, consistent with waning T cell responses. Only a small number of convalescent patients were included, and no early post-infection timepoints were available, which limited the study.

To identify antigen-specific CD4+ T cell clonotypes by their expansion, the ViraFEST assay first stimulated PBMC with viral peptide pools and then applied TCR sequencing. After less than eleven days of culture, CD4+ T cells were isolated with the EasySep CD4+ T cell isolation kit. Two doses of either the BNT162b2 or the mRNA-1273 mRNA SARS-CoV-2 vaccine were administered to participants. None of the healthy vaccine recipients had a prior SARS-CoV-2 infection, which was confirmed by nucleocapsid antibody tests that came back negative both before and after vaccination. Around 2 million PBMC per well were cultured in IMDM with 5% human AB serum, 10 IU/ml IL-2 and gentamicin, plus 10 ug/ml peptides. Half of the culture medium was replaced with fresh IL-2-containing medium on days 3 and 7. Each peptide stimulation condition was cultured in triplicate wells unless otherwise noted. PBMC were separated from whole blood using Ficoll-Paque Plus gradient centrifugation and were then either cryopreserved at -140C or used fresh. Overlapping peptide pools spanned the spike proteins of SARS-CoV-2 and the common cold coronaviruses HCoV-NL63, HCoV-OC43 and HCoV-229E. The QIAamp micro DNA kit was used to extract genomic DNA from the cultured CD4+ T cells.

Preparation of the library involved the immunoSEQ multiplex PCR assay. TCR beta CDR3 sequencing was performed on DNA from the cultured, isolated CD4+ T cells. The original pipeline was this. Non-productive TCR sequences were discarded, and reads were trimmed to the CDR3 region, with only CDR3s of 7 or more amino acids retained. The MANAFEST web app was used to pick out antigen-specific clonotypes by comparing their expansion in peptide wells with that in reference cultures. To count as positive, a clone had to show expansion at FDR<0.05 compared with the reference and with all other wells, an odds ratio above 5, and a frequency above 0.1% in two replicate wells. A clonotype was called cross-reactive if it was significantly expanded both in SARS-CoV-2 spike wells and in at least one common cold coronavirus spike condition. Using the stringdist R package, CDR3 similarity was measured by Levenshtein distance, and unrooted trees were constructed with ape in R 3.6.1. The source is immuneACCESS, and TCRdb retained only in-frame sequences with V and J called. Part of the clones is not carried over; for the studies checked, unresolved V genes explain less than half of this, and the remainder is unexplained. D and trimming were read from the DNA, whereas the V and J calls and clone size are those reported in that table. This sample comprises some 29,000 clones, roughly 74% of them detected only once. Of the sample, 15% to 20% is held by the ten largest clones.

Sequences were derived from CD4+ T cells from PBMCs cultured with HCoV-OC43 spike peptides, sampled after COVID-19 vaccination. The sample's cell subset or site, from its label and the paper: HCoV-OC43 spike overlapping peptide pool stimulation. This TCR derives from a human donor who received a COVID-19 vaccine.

The DNA sequence is as follows: TGTGCCAGCAGCCCCAATGACAGGGACTATGGCTACACCTTC. Translated, this gives CASSPNDRDYGYTF. The chain was built from TRBV11-2 and TRBJ1-2, and 7 junctional nucleotides match TRBD1. The germline V gene yields SGHAT for CDR1 and FQNNGV for CDR2. Its CDR3 holds 14 amino acids, cysteine through phenylalanine. Only CDR3 DNA is held: 42 bases, read in frame from base 1. Trimming removed 5 bases from V and 3 bases from J; the gene matches leave 6 bases unexplained.